This T cell receptor beta chain was identified during a study of T cell responses to AZD1222 COVID-19 vaccine. The study, taken as a whole, reports: Repertoire sampling occurred only after the peak T cell response. Receipt of two AZD1222 doses was followed by a rise in Spike-specific TCR breadth and depth.

Here immunoSEQ multiplex PCR was the method, and the copy in TCRdb shows in-frame clones only, minus some. The sample includes 130,000 to 150,000 clones, about 93% of them seen just once. V was shortened by 0 bases and J by 4 bases, with 10 bases between the two germline ends. The germline V gene has CDR1 SGHRS and CDR2 YFSETQ. This CDR3 spans 14 amino acids. Remarks on this clone: Its matching antigen is unknown.

The sample here was peripheral blood, taken on day 0 of AZD1222 vaccination. The receptor was isolated from an adult in good health. The V and J genes are TRBV5-1 and TRBJ1-1; D is undetermined. CDR3 sequence reads: CASSLAKGSTEAFF. Written as DNA, the CDR3 is TGCGCCAGCAGCTTGGCCAAGGGAAGCACTGAAGCTTTCTTT.